These 7 T cell receptor beta chains were sequenced from one sample in a study of yellow fever vaccine responses in identical twins. TCRdb re-called the RT-PCR reads through MiXCR, storing one row per CDR3 protein. The sample includes about 18,000 distinct CDR3 sequences, 55% to 65% seen only once; the top ten take 7% to 8%. Sequencing was performed on T cells from blood (PBMCs), unsorted or a sorted subset (not recorded which), taken before or after yellow fever vaccination (not recorded which). Source of these receptors: a woman aged 18 to 35 who received the yellow fever vaccine.

The V call is TRBV20-1, the J call TRBJ2-1; D call uncertain. The CDR3 runs 15 residues. CDR1 DFQATT and CDR2 SNEGSKA come from the germline V gene (reference sequence). The V and J ends lost 6 bases and 2 bases respectively, with 17 bases between them. CDR3 protein: CSANRARLAYNEQFF. DNA of the CDR3: TGCAGTGCCAATCGTGCCAGGCTGGCCTACAATGAGCAGTTCTTC.

V is TRBV11-3 and J is TRBJ2-1; D is perhaps TRBD1 (6 bases). The CDR3 length is 16 residues. CDR1 is SGHNT, CDR2 YENEEA, per germline. V was cut by 3 bases and J by 3 bases, with 15 bases left in between. CDR3 in DNA: TGTGCCAGCAGCTTTTATGGGACAATCTTCTACAATGAGCAGTTCTTC. Amino acid sequence: CASSFYGTIFYNEQFF.

The chain has TRBV11-2 and TRBJ2-7, with 8 bases matching TRBD1. The CDR3 consists of 15 residues. V lost 5 bases, J lost 3 bases, and 9 bases stayed unmatched. In germline, CDR1 is SGHAT, CDR2 FQNNGV. The CDR3 loop is CASSRSGQGFYEQYF. In nucleotides, the CDR3 is TGTGCCAGCAGCCGTTCCGGACAGGGTTTCTACGAGCAGTACTTC.

The rearrangement joins TRBV11-3 to TRBJ2-3; 9 bases are shared with TRBD2. The CDR3 loop spans 16 amino acids. With 1 base clipped from V and 2 bases from J, the junction kept 4 bases outside the gene matches. Germline values: CDR1 SGHNT, CDR2 YENEEA. DNA for the CDR3: TGTGCCAGCAGCTTAGGAAGCGGGGGGAACACAGATACGCAGTATTTT. Amino acid sequence: CASSLGSGGNTDTQYF.

The CDR3 loop is CASSPGLPGYNEQFF. The CDR3 nucleotides read TGCGCCAGCAGCCCGGGACTACCGGGATACAATGAGCAGTTCTTC. J is TRBJ2-1 and V is TRBV5-1; TRBD2 matches 7 bases. The CDR3 sequence is 15 residues long. After removal of 4 bases from V and 4 bases from J, the junction contained 8 bases not matched to a gene. Germline V gene data show CDR1 as SGHRS and CDR2 as YFSETQ.

By share of the sample, this clonotype is medium-sized. This chain joins TRBV7-2 and TRBJ1-6, with no clear D. V was shortened by 3 bases and J by 0 bases, with 3 bases between the two germline ends. This CDR3 is 14 amino acids long. Germline lookup yields CDR1 SGHTA and CDR2 FQGNSA. The CDR3 spells CASSFSSYNSPLHF. As DNA, the CDR3 is TGTGCCAGCAGCTTTTCCTCCTATAATTCACCCCTCCACTTT.

The rearrangement links TRBV20-1 to TRBJ2-7; 7 bases agree with TRBD1. Germline CDR1 reads DFQATT; CDR2 reads SNEGSKA (reference sequence). V lost 3 bases and J lost 1; bases outside the gene matches: 9. This CDR3 region has 15 residues. Here the CDR3 reads CSARVPGTASYEQYF. The CDR3 DNA reads as TGCAGTGCTAGGGTCCCCGGGACAGCTTCCTACGAGCAGTACTTC.